Sequencing of this TCR beta chain was carried out in a study of response to subunit inactivated influenza vaccine. This clonotype turned up a few times. TCRdb analysed the RT-PCR reads with MiXCR anew, one entry per CDR3 protein. This sample has about 570,000 distinct CDR3 sequences, with 11% found just once. The germline V gene has CDR1 SGHAT and CDR2 FQNNGV. The CDR3 has 15 residues. Trimming left V 1 base short and J 2 bases short, with 12 bases between. The data also belong to a second study, concerning T cells expressing NK-cell markers. That work states: Researchers built TCR beta cDNA using 5'RACE template switching with UMIs. NKG2C+ dominant clonotypes from roughly 6 donors made up roughly 1.0-8% of CD8+ T cells. There remained a lack of clarity about HCMV specificity of expanded NKG2C+ T cell clones.

The receptor was isolated from a man aged 45-60 years who received an inactivated influenza vaccine. Sequencing used PBMCs from blood, obtained on the day of vaccination. The chain recombines TRBV11-2 with TRBJ2-7; no definite D call. CDR3 loop: CASSLGGSPTYEQYF. The CDR3, as DNA: TGTGCCAGCAGCTTAGGAGGAAGTCCCACCTACGAGCAGTACTTC.